The 9 T cell receptor beta chains presented below share a single source sample, sequenced in a study of cytomegalovirus exposure and HLA in healthy donors (dated 2017 in TCRdb). Library preparation used the immunoSEQ multiplex PCR assay. The multiplex PCR relied on a mix of 60 forward primers for TCR Vbeta segments and 13 reverse primers for TCR Jbeta segments. This is the immuneACCESS table as TCRdb keeps it, with only in-frame sequences that have V and J called. A part of the clones is gone; compared with another copy, unresolved V genes explain less than half, and the rest is unexplained. This sample is represented by roughly 200,000 clones; around 80% of them were singletons. The ten largest account for 2.9% of the sample. Sequencing input: PBMCs. The receptor set was obtained from a man aged 25-40 years in good health and CMV-seronegative.

The chain carries TRBV5-1 and TRBJ1-4; D possibly corresponds to TRBD1 (5 bases). The CDR3 contains 17 residues. Germline CDR1 SGHRS, CDR2 YFSETQ. Trimming removed 1 base at V and 8 bases at J, with 21 bases between. This chain's CDR3 is CASSLFSMRGGDEKLFF. The CDR3 nucleotides read TGCGCCAGCAGCTTGTTTTCAATGAGAGGCGGGGACGAAAAACTGTTTTTT.

This chain uses TRBV15 with TRBJ2-3; TRBD1 is a possible D gene (6 bases). Germline loops: CDR1 LNHNV, CDR2 YYDKDF (reference sequence). The V and J ends lost 1 base and 0 bases respectively, with 14 bases between them. This CDR3 has 17 amino acids. The CDR3 nucleotides are TGTGCCACCAGCAGAGGTGAGGACAGTCTGAGCACAGATACGCAGTATTTT. This encodes CATSRGEDSLSTDTQYF.

V is TRBV10-2 and J is TRBJ2-2; D is perhaps TRBD2 (5 bases). Between the trimmed V and J ends, which lost 4 bases and 5 bases, there was a span of 14 bases. The CDR3 length is 15 residues. Germline lookup yields CDR1 WSHSY and CDR2 SAAADI. CDR3 coding DNA: TGCGCCAGCAGTGTAACGGGGTCTCGAACCGGGGAGCTGTTTTTT. Its translation: CASSVTGSRTGELFF.

The chain couples TRBV5-5 to TRBJ2-7; TRBD1 matches at 8 bases. This CDR3 region has 17 residues. J lost 4 bases, V lost 4 bases, and 16 bases had no gene match. Germline lookup yields CDR1 SGHKS and CDR2 YYEKEE (reference sequence). The CDR3 protein is CASSLGQGPLGRYEQYF. The CDR3 coding sequence is TGTGCCAGCAGCCTCGGACAGGGCCCCTTGGGAAGGTACGAGCAGTACTTC.

The rearrangement links TRBV15 to TRBJ2-5; 13 nucleotides match TRBD2. Germline assignment: CDR1 LNHNV and CDR2 YYDKDF (reference sequence). The CDR3 is 17 amino acids. The ends lost 4 bases at V and 1 base at J; junction bases unmatched: 6. DNA for the CDR3: TGTGCCACCAGCATCCCGGGACTAGCGGGGCTCCAAGAGACCCAGTACTTC. Protein product: CATSIPGLAGLQETQYF.

V gene TRBV7-3 combines with J gene TRBJ2-6, with TRBD1 identical over 9 bases. The CDR3 is 16 amino acids. Germline V gene data show CDR1 as SGHTA and CDR2 as FQGTGA. Losses at the gene ends were 8 bases for V and 2 bases for J; bases not matched to a gene: 7. CDR3 loop: CASSRQGGAGANVLTF. The CDR3 bases are TGTGCCAGCTCAAGACAGGGGGGAGCTGGGGCCAACGTCCTGACTTTC.

The genes are TRBV5-4 and TRBJ2-7, with 7 bases that match TRBD1. V shed 0 bases, J shed 6 bases, and the junction held 9 bases outside the gene matches. The length of the CDR3 is 15 residues. CDR1 and CDR2 (germline): SGHNT, YYREEE (reference sequence). The CDR3 sequence is CASSLAPQDRVEQYF. The CDR3 region has the DNA TGTGCCAGCAGCTTGGCCCCACAAGACAGGGTCGAGCAGTACTTC.

This clone came up once. The CDR3 DNA sequence: TGTGCCAGCAGTCCTTTGGGCAAACAGTTCGCGAACACCGGGGAGCTGTTTTTT. Its translation: CASSPLGKQFANTGELFF. V gene TRBV5-5 combines with J gene TRBJ2-2; D ambiguous. The CDR3 is 18 amino acids. V shed 5 bases and J shed 0 bases, with 20 bases lying between them. The germline CDR1 and CDR2 sequences are SGHKS and YYEKEE (reference sequence). The variable domain in full, with the rest retrieved from reference TRBV5-5 and TRBJ2-2, is DAGVTQSPTHLIKTRGQQVTLRCSPISGHKSVSWYQQVLGQGPQFIFQYYEKEERGRGNFPDRFSARQFPNYSSELNVNALLLGDSALYLCASSPLGKQFANTGELFFGEGSRLTVL.

This clone was seen a handful of times. The genes are TRBV6-6 and TRBJ2-7, with TRBD2 identical over 14 bases. The CDR3 contains 16 residues. CDR1 and CDR2 from the germline V gene are MNHNY and SVGAGI (reference sequence). The V and J ends lost 4 bases and 4 bases, in that order; junction bases with no gene match: 6. The CDR3 sequence is CASSFKTSGGGYEQYF. The CDR3 coding sequence is TGTGCCAGCAGTTTCAAGACTAGCGGGGGGGGTTACGAGCAGTACTTC.